Listed below are T cell receptor beta chains from one sample, sequenced in a study of blood T cell repertoires in COVID-19. The method was immunoSEQ multiplex PCR; TCRdb's version includes in-frame clones alone and lacks a portion of them. The table lists approximately 190,000 clones, 70% to 90% of them singletons. Source material: peripheral blood. Receptors were obtained from a man between 60 and 70 years old with active or convalescent COVID-19. CDR3s include the opening cysteine and the closing phenylalanine or tryptophan. Fields, in order: clone size, D gene, J gene, V gene, CDR3 DNA, CDR3 protein. The D gene is left open where the match is weak. Size tells how often a clone was seen (once, few, many) or the class of an expanded clone, and some rows leave it out.

>NA|TRBD2|TRBJ2-3|TRBV9
TGTGCCAGCAGCGTAGGTGGACTAGCGGGGGGTACAGATACGCAGTATTTT
CASSVGGLAGGTDTQYF
>NA|NA|TRBJ1-2|TRBV6-1
TGTGCCAGCAGTGAATCCCGGGGTCTGAGGGGCTACACCTTC
CASSESRGLRGYTF
>NA|TRBD1|TRBJ1-6|TRBV4-1
TGCGCCAGCAGCCTTGGACAGGTCAATTCACCCCTCCACTTT
CASSLGQVNSPLHF
>few|TRBD1|TRBJ2-7|TRBV10-1
TGCGCCAGCAGTGACCACAGGGGATCCTACGAGCAGTACTTC
CASSDHRGSYEQYF
>once|NA|TRBJ2-2|TRBV5-1
TGCGCCAGCAGCCCTGGACAGGAGGGCGGGGAGCTGTTTTTT
CASSPGQEGGELFF
>NA|NA|TRBJ2-3|TRBV7-6
TGTGCCAGCAGCTTAGGGGGCAATAGCGGCGGGCCAGATACGCAGTATTTT
CASSLGGNSGGPDTQYF
>NA|TRBD2|TRBJ2-2|TRBV5-1
TGCGCCAGCCTTCAGTCTAGCGGGAAAGTCACCGGGGAGCTGTTTTTT
CASLQSSGKVTGELFF
>NA|TRBD1|TRBJ1-3|TRBV11-2
TGTGCCAGCAGCACAGGACAGGGGGTCGGAAACACCATATATTTT
CASSTGQGVGNTIYF
>NA|TRBD2|TRBJ2-1|TRBV20-1
TGCAGTGCAAGGACTAGTTACGAGCAGTTCTTC
CSARTSYEQFF
>NA|NA|TRBJ1-5|TRBV6-1
TGTGCCAGCAGTGAATTGGGCAGGGGAAGCAATCAGCCCCAGCATTTT
CASSELGRGSNQPQHF
>few|NA|TRBJ2-7|TRBV29-1
TGCAGCGTAGGACAGTGCATCGACTGCGAGCAGTACTTC
CSVGQCIDCEQYF
>NA|NA|TRBJ1-2|TRBV19
TGTGCCAGTAGTCTAGGCGGCGGAGGGGGCTACACCTTC
CASSLGGGGGYTF
>NA|NA|TRBJ2-7|TRBV25-1
TGTGCCAGCAGTGTTATCGGGGGTTCAGGCGAGCAGTACTTC
CASSVIGGSGEQYF
>NA|NA|TRBJ1-6|TRBV2
TGTGCCACCGTGGGACTTAGGTCACCCCTCCACTTT
CATVGLRSPLHF
>NA|NA|TRBJ2-2|TRBV2
TGTGCCAGCAGTGAAGCCTGGACAACCGGGGAGCTGTTTTTT
CASSEAWTTGELFF
>NA|TRBD1|TRBJ1-2|TRBV4-1
TGCGCCAGCAGCTTACCGGGACAGGGAATCGGCTACACCTTC
CASSLPGQGIGYTF
>NA|TRBD2|TRBJ2-1|TRBV9
TGTGCCAGTGGGCGGGGGACTAGCTCGACCGATGAGCAGTTCTTC
CASGRGTSSTDEQFF
>NA|NA|TRBJ1-4|TRBV7-9
TGTGCCAGCAGCACCGGACAGTTAGCAACTAATGAAAAACTGTTTTTT
CASSTGQLATNEKLFF
>few|NA|TRBJ2-3|TRBV9
TGTGCCAGCAGCGGATCAGCGGCTAGCACAGATACGCAGTATTTT
CASSGSAASTDTQYF
>NA|TRBD2|TRBJ2-1|TRBV29-1
TGCAGCGTTGAGGTGGCTAGCGGGGGGGGCAATGAGCAGTTCTTC
CSVEVASGGGNEQFF
>NA|NA|TRBJ2-3|TRBV29-1
TGCAGCGCTGACGGGGGAGCAGATACGCAGTATTTT
CSADGGADTQYF
>NA|NA|TRBJ1-6|TRBV12-5
TGTGCTAGTGGTTCCGGGTCCACATATAATTCACCCCTCCACTTT
CASGSGSTYNSPLHF